This T cell receptor (beta chain) was captured by sequencing in a study of T-cell memory formation after mild COVID-19. Findings of the study overall: Memory from before infection featured some responding clones, which suggests cross-reactive memory joined.

TCRdb reanalysed the 5' RACE reads using MiXCR and keeps one entry per CDR3 protein. The sample holds fewer than 350,000 distinct CDR3 sequences; around 8% are singletons and the top ten take 22%. The table lists this clonotype with a few counts. Antigen unknown. The sequence was obtained from a man between 18 and 29 years old who had mild COVID-19 (a few samples of this study predate the infection). Cell type and time point are not known. Sequences were obtained from PBMCs or a T cell subset sorted from them (not recorded which).

In nucleotides, the CDR3 is TGTGCCAGCAGCCTCCGGGACTCCGGGAGAAAGACCCAGTACTTC. It codes for CASSLRDSGRKTQYF. The chain carries TRBV5-6 and TRBJ2-5, with D tentatively TRBD2 (6 bases). The V end was cut by 4 bases, the J end by 6 bases, with 19 bases between. Per the germline V gene, CDR1 is SGHDT and CDR2 is YYEEEE. CDR3 length: 15 amino acids.